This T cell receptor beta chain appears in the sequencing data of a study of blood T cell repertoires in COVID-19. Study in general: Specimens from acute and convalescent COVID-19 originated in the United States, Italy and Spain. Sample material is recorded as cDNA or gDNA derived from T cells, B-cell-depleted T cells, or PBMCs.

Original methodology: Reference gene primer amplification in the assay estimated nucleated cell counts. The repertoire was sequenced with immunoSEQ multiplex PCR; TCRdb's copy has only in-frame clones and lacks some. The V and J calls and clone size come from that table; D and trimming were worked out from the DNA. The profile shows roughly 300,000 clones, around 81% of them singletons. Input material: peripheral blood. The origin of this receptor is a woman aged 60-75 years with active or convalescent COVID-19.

CDR3 DNA: TGTGCCAGCAGCCAACAGGCTAGCGGGGGTGGGGAGACCCAGTACTTC. Its protein product is CASSQQASGGGETQYF. The chain has TRBV7-6 and TRBJ2-5; 10 bases fit TRBD2. Losses at the gene ends were 5 bases for V and 5 bases for J; bases not matched to a gene: 11. Germline-derived CDR1 and CDR2 are SGHVS and FNYEAQ. There are 16 residues in the CDR3. Supplemented by reference TRBV7-6 and TRBJ2-5, the full variable domain reads GAGVSQSPRYKVTKRGQDVALRCDPISGHVSLYWYRQALGQGPEFLTYFNYEAQQDKSGLPNDRFSAERPEGSISTLTIQRTEQRDSAMYRCASSQQASGGGETQYFGPGTRLLVL.